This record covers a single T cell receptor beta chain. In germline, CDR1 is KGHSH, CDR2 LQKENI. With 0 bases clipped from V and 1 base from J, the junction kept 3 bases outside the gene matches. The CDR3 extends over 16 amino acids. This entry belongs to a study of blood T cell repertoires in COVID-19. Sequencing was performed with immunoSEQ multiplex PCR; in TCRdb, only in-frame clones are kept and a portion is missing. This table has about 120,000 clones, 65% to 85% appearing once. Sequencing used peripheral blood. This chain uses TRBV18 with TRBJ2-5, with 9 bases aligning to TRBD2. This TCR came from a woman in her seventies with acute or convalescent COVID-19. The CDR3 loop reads CASSPPGLAIQETQYF. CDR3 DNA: TGTGCCAGCTCACCACCGGGACTAGCAATCCAAGAGACCCAGTACTTC.